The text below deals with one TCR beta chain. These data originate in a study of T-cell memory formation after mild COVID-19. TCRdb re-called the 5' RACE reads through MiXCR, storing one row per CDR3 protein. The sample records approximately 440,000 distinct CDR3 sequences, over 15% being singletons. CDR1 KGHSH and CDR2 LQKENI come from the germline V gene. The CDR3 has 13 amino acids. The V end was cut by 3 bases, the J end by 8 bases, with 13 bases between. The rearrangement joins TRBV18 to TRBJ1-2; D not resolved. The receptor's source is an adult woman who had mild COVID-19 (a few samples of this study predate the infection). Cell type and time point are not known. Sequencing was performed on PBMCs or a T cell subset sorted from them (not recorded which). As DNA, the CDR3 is TGTGCCAGCTCACCGAGAGCGACGGAGGGCTACACCTTC. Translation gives CASSPRATEGYTF.